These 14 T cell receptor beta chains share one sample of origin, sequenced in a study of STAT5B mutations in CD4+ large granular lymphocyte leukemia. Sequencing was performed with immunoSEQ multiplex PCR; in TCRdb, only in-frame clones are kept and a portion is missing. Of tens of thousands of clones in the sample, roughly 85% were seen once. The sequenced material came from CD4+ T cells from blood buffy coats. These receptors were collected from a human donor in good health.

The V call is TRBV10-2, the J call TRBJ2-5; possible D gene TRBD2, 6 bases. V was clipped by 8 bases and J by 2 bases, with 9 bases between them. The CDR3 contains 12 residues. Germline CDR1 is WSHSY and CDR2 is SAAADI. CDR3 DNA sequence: TGCGCCAGCCTAGCGCCGCAAGAGACCCAGTACTTC. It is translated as CASLAPQETQYF.

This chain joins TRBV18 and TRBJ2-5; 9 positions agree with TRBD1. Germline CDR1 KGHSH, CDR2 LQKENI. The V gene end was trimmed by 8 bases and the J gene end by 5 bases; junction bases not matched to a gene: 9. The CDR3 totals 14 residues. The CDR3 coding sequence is TGTGCCAGCCGTCCCGGGACAGGGTTCGAGACCCAGTACTTC. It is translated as CASRPGTGFETQYF.

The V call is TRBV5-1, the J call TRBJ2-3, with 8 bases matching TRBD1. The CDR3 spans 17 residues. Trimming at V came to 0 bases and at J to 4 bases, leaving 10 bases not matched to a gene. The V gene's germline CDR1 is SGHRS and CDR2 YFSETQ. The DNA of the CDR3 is TGCGCCAGCAGCTTGGATAGGACAGGGACTGGCCCAGATACGCAGTATTTT. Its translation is CASSLDRTGTGPDTQYF.

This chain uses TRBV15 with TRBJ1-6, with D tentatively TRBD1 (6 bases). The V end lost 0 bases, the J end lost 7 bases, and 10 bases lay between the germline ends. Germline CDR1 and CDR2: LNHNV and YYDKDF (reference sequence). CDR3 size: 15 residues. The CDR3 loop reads CATSREGQGNSPLHF. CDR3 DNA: TGTGCCACCAGCAGAGAGGGGCAGGGGAATTCACCCCTCCACTTT.

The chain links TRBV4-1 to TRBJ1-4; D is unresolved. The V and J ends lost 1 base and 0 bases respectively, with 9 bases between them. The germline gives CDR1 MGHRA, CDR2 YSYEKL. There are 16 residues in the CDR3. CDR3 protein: CASSQGTTATNEKLFF. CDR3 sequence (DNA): TGCGCCAGCAGCCAAGGGACTACCGCAACTAATGAAAAACTGTTTTTT.

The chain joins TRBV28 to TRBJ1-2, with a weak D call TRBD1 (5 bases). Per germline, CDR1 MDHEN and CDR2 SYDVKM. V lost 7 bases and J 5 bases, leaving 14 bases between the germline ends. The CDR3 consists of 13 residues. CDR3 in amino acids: CASTYGTAYGYTF. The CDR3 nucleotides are TGTGCCAGCACCTACGGGACGGCATATGGCTACACCTTC.

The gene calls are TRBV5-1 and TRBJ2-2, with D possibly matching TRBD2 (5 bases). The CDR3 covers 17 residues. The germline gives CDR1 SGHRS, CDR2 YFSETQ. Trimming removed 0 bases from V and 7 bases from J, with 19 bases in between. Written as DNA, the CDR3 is TGCGCCAGCAGCTTGGAAGCAGTGACGAGAGGAGGCGGGGAGCTGTTTTTT. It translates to CASSLEAVTRGGGELFF.

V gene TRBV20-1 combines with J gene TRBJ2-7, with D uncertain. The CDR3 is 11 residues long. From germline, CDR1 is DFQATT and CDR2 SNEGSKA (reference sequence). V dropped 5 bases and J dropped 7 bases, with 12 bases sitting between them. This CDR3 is CSAFGNGEQYF. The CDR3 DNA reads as TGCAGTGCTTTCGGTAATGGGGAGCAGTACTTC.

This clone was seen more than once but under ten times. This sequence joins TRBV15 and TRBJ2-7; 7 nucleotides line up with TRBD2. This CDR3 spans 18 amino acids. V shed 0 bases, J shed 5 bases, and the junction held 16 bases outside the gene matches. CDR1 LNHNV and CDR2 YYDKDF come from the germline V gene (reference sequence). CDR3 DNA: TGTGCCACCAGCAGAGATCCCCAAGTACGACTAGCATCCAACGAGCAGTACTTC. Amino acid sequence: CATSRDPQVRLASNEQYF.

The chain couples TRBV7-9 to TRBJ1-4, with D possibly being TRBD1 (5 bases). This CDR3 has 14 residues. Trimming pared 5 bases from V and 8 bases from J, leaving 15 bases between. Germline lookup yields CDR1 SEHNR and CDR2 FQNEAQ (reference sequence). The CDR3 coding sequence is TGTGCCAGCAGCCCGGGGGATTGGACAGAAAAACTGTTTTTT. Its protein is CASSPGDWTEKLFF.

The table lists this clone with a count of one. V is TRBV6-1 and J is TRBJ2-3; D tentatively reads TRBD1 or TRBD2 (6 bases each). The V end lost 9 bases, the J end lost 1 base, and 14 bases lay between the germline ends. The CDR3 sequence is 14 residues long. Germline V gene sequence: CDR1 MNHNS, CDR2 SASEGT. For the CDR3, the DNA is TGTGCCAGTCTAAAGGAGGGGGGCACAGATACGCAGTATTTT. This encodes CASLKEGGTDTQYF.

The CDR3 DNA is TGCGCCAGCAACTGGAGGGGGCTGAACACCGGGGAGCTGTTTTTT. It codes for CASNWRGLNTGELFF. The rearrangement links TRBV5-1 to TRBJ2-2; D is possibly TRBD1 (7 bases). Trimming took off 6 bases at V and 1 base at J, with 13 bases between the two ends. Germline values: CDR1 SGHRS, CDR2 YFSETQ. The CDR3 is made up of 15 amino acids.

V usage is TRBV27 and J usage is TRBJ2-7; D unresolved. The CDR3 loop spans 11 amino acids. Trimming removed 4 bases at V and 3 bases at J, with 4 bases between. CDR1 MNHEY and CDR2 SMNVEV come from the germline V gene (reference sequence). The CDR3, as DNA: TGTGCCAGCAGTTGGAACTACGAGCAGTACTTC. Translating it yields CASSWNYEQYF.

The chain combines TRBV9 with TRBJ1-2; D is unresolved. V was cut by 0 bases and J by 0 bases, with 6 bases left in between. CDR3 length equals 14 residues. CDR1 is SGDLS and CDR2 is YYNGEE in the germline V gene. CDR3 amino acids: CASSVGGTNYGYTF. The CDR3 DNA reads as TGTGCCAGCAGCGTAGGTGGCACTAACTATGGCTACACCTTC.